This TCR beta chain was documented in a study of cytomegalovirus exposure and HLA in healthy donors. Study-wide background: Out of 180 million or so T cells, an earlier analysis found about 120 million unique TCR beta sequences in total.

Primers included in the PCR were 60 Vbeta and 13 Jbeta primers. Clones were sequenced by immunoSEQ multiplex PCR, and TCRdb holds only the in-frame ones, with some missing. The sample holds about 72,000 clones. At the time of sampling, donors were nominally healthy, though unrecorded immune exposures were likely. Of note for this clone: Its antigen is unknown.

Findings of the study overall: As a later analysis showed, a missense DCLRE1C variant was linked to trimming of TCR beta V- and J-genes.

The TCR comes from a man in his fifties in good health and CMV-seropositive. The sample comprised PBMCs.

CDR3 amino acids: CASSPGTSDDEQFF. The CDR3 coding sequence is TGTGCCAGCTCACCAGGGACTAGCGACGATGAGCAGTTCTTC. The rearrangement joins TRBV18 to TRBJ2-1, with TRBD2 identical over 10 bases. Germline CDR1 KGHSH, CDR2 LQKENI. The CDR3 loop spans 14 amino acids. V trimming: 2 bases; J trimming: 8 bases; junction bases outside the gene matches: 3.